Reported below is one T cell receptor beta chain. Its antigen specificity is not known. The sample holds no much larger clone one base away, and base qualities are not on file. The library was generated by the immunoSEQ multiplex PCR assay. For the multiplex PCR, a mixture combining 60 forward primers for TCR Vbeta segments and 13 reverse primers for TCR Jbeta segments was used. A multiplex PCR assay on genomic DNA amplified the CDR3 region of rearranged TCR beta genes. The Illumina HiSeq System was used to sequence the amplified TCR beta libraries as 87-base-pair reads. For the original study's pipeline: Across the 666 repertoires, a later analysis counted tens of millions of unique TCR beta chains, some 11 million of which were shared by at least two donors. Raw reads were error-corrected and collapsed into unique sequences with a nearest-neighbor algorithm that merged closely related sequences to remove PCR and sequencing errors. Alignment of CDR3 sequences to IMGT reference sequences was used to assign V, D and J gene segments. For a sequence to be retained, at least a six-nucleotide match to both a V gene segment and a J gene segment was required. Rearrangements were called productive when the CDR3 lacked stop codons and stayed in frame with V and J; all others were non-productive. CDR3 was defined by IMGT convention, running from the second conserved V-encoded cysteine to the conserved J-encoded phenylalanine. The earlier analysis of 500 to 750 of the donors excluded any sequence lacking an unambiguous match to a single V gene segment. In an earlier analysis of 587 of the donors, V segments were called functional above 56.7% productive rearrangements and were called segregating when the between-donor standard deviation exceeded 5%. To diagnose cytomegalovirus status from the catalog of TCR beta chain sequences, a statistical classification framework was built. In a later analysis, TCR nucleotide sequences were compared against IMGT/GENE-DB human TR gene sequences so that V and J genes could be assigned. In a later analysis, CDR3 sequences and most-parsimonious VDJ recombination scenarios were assigned using the TCRdist pipeline. In a later analysis, each TCR beta chain was defined by its CDR3 amino acid sequence together with its V-gene family, and reads lacking a unique V-gene family were excluded. As a way to deal with suspected cross-contamination and a sequencing artifact, a later analysis dropped 450 to 600 nucleotide sequences that were highly shared and had low generation probability. For each public chain, a later analysis derived a clonal expansion index from normalized ranks of inferred template counts within each repertoire. Generation probabilities in a later analysis came from a VDJ recombination model fitted to out-of-frame rearrangements, and those results were checked against IGoR. Hypergeometric tests were used in a later analysis to score TCR-TCR, TCR-HLA and TCR-CMV co-occurrence, with a repertoire-size bias correction applied to the TCR pairs. A later analysis estimated false discovery rates by permuting HLA or CMV assignments 20 times. A later analysis grouped co-occurring TCRs with DBSCAN, adding TCRdist sequence similarity when clustering within HLA-allele-positive subsets. Repertoires with fewer than 30,000 or more than 120,000 public chains were left out of co-occurrence clustering, as were roughly five repertoires with anomalous nucleotide sharing. TCRdb's version of the immuneACCESS table is confined to in-frame rearrangements and falls short of the full clone set. An unresolved V gene accounts for under half of the shortfall where checked; the remainder is of unknown origin. D and trimming come from the DNA, and the V and J calls and clone size come from that table. The sample records some 140,000 clones, about 80% of which are singletons. The top ten clones comprise roughly 1.2% of the sample.

The cohort consisted of some 670 healthy bone marrow donors. Cohort members were all nominally healthy when sampled, although unrecorded immune exposures were likely present. The donor was CMV seropositive and was included in the group of about 290 seropositive cohort members. Each donor provided a peripheral blood sample, and peripheral blood mononuclear cells were used for TCR beta sequencing. Genomic DNA was extracted from the blood cell samples with the Qiagen DNeasy Blood Extraction Kit. The data originate from a study of cytomegalovirus exposure and HLA in healthy donors (dated by TCRdb to the late 2010s). With respect to the entire study: In an earlier analysis of under 600 of the donors, 250 to 350 Gb of sequence data and 117 million unique TCR beta sequences from 180 million or so T cells were reported. Roughly 300 gigabases of sequencing data and 75 million to 85 million unique TCR sequences made up an early release that covered around 640 HLA-typed donors. Of the 350 to 400 genotyped donors, 65% to 90% fell in the genetic ancestry cluster associated with self-reported Caucasian donors. The study aimed to test whether signatures of past pathogen exposure could be identified by cataloging public T cell receptors. The study used immunosequencing to profile the T cell repertoires of approximately 690 subjects and linked those repertoires to cytomegalovirus serostatus. In addition to the first cohort of several hundred subjects, a separate validation cohort of approximately 130 different subjects was used. High-throughput TCR immunosequencing, statistical association of individual TCRs with disease status, and machine learning were combined to predict cytomegalovirus infection status. A later analysis re-examined previously published TCR beta repertoires from about 670 donors and added high-resolution HLA genotyping to investigate patterns of TCR occurrence. The later analysis used no new phenotypic data to find candidate immune exposures, relying instead on TCR beta sequences and their occurrence across donors. An earlier analysis of around 640 of the donors used high-throughput TCR beta sequencing to judge whether each TCR beta V gene segment behaved as functional or pseudogenic. Donor age, sex, ethnicity and CMV serostatus were collected together with the repertoire data. Genome-wide SNP genotypes for about 65% of the 666 donors were used in a later genetic analysis, which treated that subset as a discovery cohort. Every repertoire in the discovery cohort had been generated on one and the same sequencing platform. Both class I and class II loci were covered by HLA typing, at four-digit resolution. Typing coverage varied by locus: 629-630 donors for A, B, C, DRB1 and DQB1; approximately 520 for DQA1; over 600 for DPA1; more than 450 for DPB1. Because of strong linkage in the cohort, roughly five DR-DQ haplotypes were treated as single units for association and clustering. Among under 450 genotyped donors of the cohort, an average of around 240,000 unique TCR beta nucleotide sequences were sequenced per donor, about a sixth of them non-productive. Findings and caveats that apply to the study as a whole: Because the 87-base-pair reads could not distinguish some IMGT-functional V segments, including TRBV6-2 and TRBV6-3, those segments were excluded. Correlated functional status among segregating V segments might be attributable to linkage disequilibrium, but an unknown experimental factor could not be ruled out. In a later analysis, HLA-associated TCR beta chains were found to be more clonally expanded and to have lower generation probabilities than equally common non-associated chains. It was suggested by the authors that the approach could potentially be generalized to other disease states and immunological phenotypes. At a false discovery rate of 0.05, a later analysis linked some 18,000 TCR beta sequences to specific HLA alleles. A few of the identified cytomegalovirus-associated TCR beta chains were confirmed in vitro to be specific for cytomegalovirus antigens. In both the original and validation cohorts, the classifier was reported to diagnose cytomegalovirus status with high specificity and sensitivity. The sequencing pipeline was judged likely to have produced a cluster of highly shared sequence variants as a technical artifact. In a later genetic analysis, fewer N-insertions in productive TCRs were reported among donors in an Asian-associated ancestry cluster than the roughly 700-donor mean. In an earlier analysis of some 500 of the donors, most TCR beta V segments appeared in productive rearrangements about 90% or about 30% of the time, broadly matching IMGT annotations. According to a later analysis, TCR association rates differed among HLA loci, with DRB1 alleles showing the most associated TCRs and HLA-C alleles showing the fewest. Because some donors lacked HLA typing at each locus, the association tests relied only on the typed subset. CMV serostatus was the only immune exposure information available for the cohort. When HLA alleles, especially DR and DQ, strongly co-occurred, TCR associations were difficult to assign to individual alleles. While some public TCRs were present in many individuals, most TCR sequences turned up only very rarely across donors. Presence/absence analyses assumed roughly uniform sequencing depth across donors, an assumption that may not hold. This cohort had only TCR beta chains sequenced, and the lack of alpha or paired-chain data limited which features could be detected. The earlier analysis of almost 600 of the donors excluded 15 to 20 rarely observed V segments, including chromosome 9 orphons, because counts were too low. According to a later analysis, parvovirus B19, influenza, CMV and Epstein-Barr virus appeared linked to several top co-occurrence clusters. V-gene and J-gene trimming of TCR beta chains was associated with a missense DCLRE1C variant in a later genetic analysis, and the association was replicated in an independent cohort. Most CMV-associated TCR beta chains appeared to be HLA-restricted in a later analysis, and the HLA associations seemed to be driven largely by CMV exposure. The study gave a list of 150 to 200 TCR beta chains associated with cytomegalovirus. A further reported finding was that TCR beta sequences accurately predicted the HLA-A and HLA-B alleles for most subjects in the first cohort.

CDR1 and CDR2, looked up from the germline V gene, are MNHEY and SVGAGI. Counted from cysteine to phenylalanine, this CDR3 has 15 amino acids. Only the CDR3 region is kept as DNA, spanning 45 bases read in frame from base 1. A distance of 13 bases separates the germline ends of V and J, which lose 5 bases and 2 bases respectively. The sequenced material came from PBMCs. The clonotype comes from a male donor in good health and CMV-seropositive. The chain links TRBV6-5 with TRBJ1-5; TRBD1 might be the D gene, on 6 matching bases. The nucleotide sequence reads as follows: TGTGCCAGCAGTCGCTCCGAGGGGGGCAATCAGCCCCAGCATTTT. Its translation is CASSRSEGGNQPQHF.